The 13 T cell receptor beta chains given below trace back to one sample, sequenced in a study of blood T cell repertoires in COVID-19. Some clones are missing from TCRdb's copy, which holds only in-frame ones; the method was immunoSEQ multiplex PCR. The table lists roughly 140,000 clones, just under 85% of them singletons. The sequencing sample was made of PBMCs or T cells enriched from blood (not recorded which). Receptor source: a woman aged 35 to 49 who had recovered from COVID-19.

This clone came up once. A much larger clone sits a single nucleotide away, making a read error possible. The rearrangement links TRBV13 to TRBJ2-1; 7 positions agree with TRBD2. J lost 7 bases, V lost 3 bases, and 0 bases had no gene match. CDR1 is PRHDT and CDR2 is FYEKMQ in the germline V gene (reference sequence). The CDR3 loop spans 12 amino acids. CDR3 in amino acids: CASSFSGNEQFF. In nucleotides, the CDR3 is TGTGCCAGCAGCTTTAGCGGGAATGAGCAGTTCTTC.

This clone was seen more than once but under ten times. V is TRBV2 and J is TRBJ1-6, with 9 bases aligning to TRBD1. The CDR3 spans 13 residues. Germline CDR1 and CDR2: SNHLY and FYNNEI. V gave up 7 bases and J gave up 7 bases; unmatched junction bases: 2. CDR3 DNA: TGTGCCAGCAAAGGGACAGGGAATTCACCCCTCCACTTT. It specifies CASKGTGNSPLHF.

The rearrangement joins TRBV19 to TRBJ1-2, with a possible D match to TRBD1 (6 bases). Trimming removed 2 bases from V and 4 bases from J, with 11 bases in between. This CDR3 is 14 amino acids long. The germline V gene encodes CDR1 LNHDA and CDR2 SQIVND (reference sequence). The CDR3 coding sequence is TGTGCCAGTAGTATAACGACAGGAGGCTATGGCTACACCTTC. Protein product: CASSITTGGYGYTF.

The rearrangement uses TRBV9 and TRBJ1-6; D is possibly TRBD1 (5 bases). This CDR3 contains 14 residues. Germline V gene lookup returns CDR1 SGDLS and CDR2 YYNGEE. The germline V and J ends were trimmed by 2 bases and 5 bases, with 8 bases remaining between them. CDR3 protein: CASSVDSNNSPLHF. In DNA form, the CDR3 reads TGTGCCAGCAGCGTCGACAGCAATAATTCACCCCTCCACTTT.

The sample holds one count of this clone. This sequence joins TRBV11-2 and TRBJ2-1; the match to TRBD2 covers 8 bases. This CDR3 region has 18 residues. The junction had 15 bases not matched to a gene; V was cut back by 0 bases and J by 8 bases. Germline values: CDR1 SGHAT, CDR2 FQNNGV. The CDR3 region is CASSLDGLGSGRGDEQFF. CDR3 bases: TGTGCCAGCAGCTTAGATGGTTTAGGCAGCGGGAGAGGGGATGAGCAGTTCTTC.

This chain connects TRBV6-4 to TRBJ1-2; TRBD1 might be the D (6 bases). The germline V gene encodes CDR1 MRHNA and CDR2 SNTAGT. Trimming took 5 bases from V and 6 from J, leaving 19 bases between them. CDR3 length: 15 amino acids. Here the CDR3 DNA reads TGTGCCAGCAGTTCTACGAACCTGGACAGAGATGGCTACACCTTC. Protein product: CASSSTNLDRDGYTF.

The rearrangement links TRBV29-1 to TRBJ2-5; D might be TRBD1 (6 bases). Trimming removed 4 bases at V and 3 bases at J, with 12 bases between. This CDR3 region has 13 residues. Germline CDR1 SQVTM, CDR2 ANQGSEA. CDR3 sequence: CSVVGGGEETQYF. Here the CDR3 DNA reads TGCAGCGTTGTAGGTGGGGGCGAAGAGACCCAGTACTTC.

V is TRBV6-4 and J is TRBJ1-3; D gene unclear. V lost 6 bases to trimming and J lost 4 bases, with 25 bases between them. The CDR3 has 18 amino acids. The germline CDR1 and CDR2 sequences are MRHNA and SNTAGT. CDR3 sequence: CASSDGGPAGSSGNTIYF. CDR3 sequence (DNA): TGTGCCAGCAGCGACGGAGGGCCGGCTGGAAGTTCGGGAAACACCATATATTTT.

A single count supports this clone. This sequence joins TRBV2 and TRBJ1-3; D ambiguous. Per germline, CDR1 SNHLY and CDR2 FYNNEI. The CDR3 length is 14 residues. With 4 bases removed from V and 0 bases from J, the gap between germline ends came to 7 bases. In nucleotides, the CDR3 is TGTGCCAGCAGTGTCACAAACTCTGGAAACACCATATATTTT. It yields the protein CASSVTNSGNTIYF. Based on the CDR3 plus reference TRBV2 and TRBJ1-3, the full variable domain is EPEVTQTPSHQVTQMGQEVILRCVPISNHLYFYWYRQILGQKVEFLVSFYNNEISEKSEIFDDQFSVERPDGSNFTLKIRSTKLEDSAMYFCASSVTNSGNTIYFGEGSWLTVV.

This clone has just a few counts. V gene TRBV5-4 combines with J gene TRBJ2-1, with 7 positions matching TRBD1. Germline V CDR1 and CDR2: SGHNT, YYREEE (reference sequence). The trim removed 0 bases at V and 1 base at J, leaving 7 bases unmatched. The CDR3 has 17 residues. CDR3 protein: CASSLVRTGGSYNEQFF. The DNA for the CDR3 is TGTGCCAGCAGCTTGGTAAGGACAGGTGGGTCCTACAATGAGCAGTTCTTC.

The gene calls are TRBV5-1 and TRBJ1-2; no firm D call. Germline assignment: CDR1 SGHRS and CDR2 YFSETQ. The V gene lost 4 bases and the J gene lost 1 base, with 11 bases spanning the gap. This CDR3 comprises 14 residues. For the CDR3, the DNA is TGCGCCAGCAGCCTTGGTACATATAACTATGGCTACACCTTC. Residues: CASSLGTYNYGYTF.

The chain couples TRBV18 to TRBJ1-2, with D perhaps TRBD1 (6 bases). This CDR3 region has 18 residues. CDR1 and CDR2 from the germline V gene are KGHSH and LQKENI. Trimming cost V 4 bases and J 0 bases, with 21 bases left between them. The chain's CDR3 is CASSRTAPGGSANYGYTF. The DNA of the CDR3 is TGTGCCAGCTCACGGACAGCCCCGGGGGGCTCGGCTAACTATGGCTACACCTTC.

The rearrangement uses TRBV6-1 and TRBJ1-1; D is uncertain. Germline CDR1 reads MNHNS; CDR2 reads SASEGT. Between the trimmed V and J ends, which lost 3 bases and 0 bases, there was a span of 5 bases. CDR3 size: 13 residues. CDR3 coding DNA: TGTGCCAGCAGTGAGGGAGTGAACACTGAAGCTTTCTTT. Protein: CASSEGVNTEAFF.